Listed here are 32 T cell receptor beta chains from one sample, sequenced in a study of T cells in Graves' hyperthyroidism and ophthalmopathy (dated by TCRdb to the late 2010s). Library preparation used multiplex PCR. For sequencing, an Illumina HiSeq 2000 was employed. TCR beta CDR3 regions were amplified from RNA transcripts. The first round of RT-PCR for the TCR CDR3 was performed with the HTBI primer set and the Qiagen OneStep RT-PCR kit. TCRdb ran its own pipeline on the public reads, namely fastp trimming at Q25 and MiXCR clone calling, and kept in-frame beta chains. CDR3 protein sequences are deduplicated, and each keeps its most common genes and DNA. The sample profile shows about 300,000 distinct CDR3 sequences; over 15% of them were found once. The ten largest clones represent around a third of the sample. The specimen was blood. The receptor set was obtained from a man aged 30 to 39 with Graves' hyperthyroidism.

This clonotype was counted only a few times. An end of the junction differs from the germline gene, which may be a read error. The V call is TRBV5-1, the J call TRBJ2-1; 7 bases map to TRBD1. The CDR3 extends over 13 amino acids. The germline V gene has CDR1 SGHRS and CDR2 YFSETQ. The CDR3: CASSYDRDNEQLF. The DNA for the CDR3 is TGCGCCAGCAGCTATGACAGGGACAATGAGCAGCTCTTC.

This clonotype was detected only a few times. The chain uses TRBV20-1 and TRBJ2-7; TRBD2 aligns across 14 bases. Trimming took 5 bases from V and 5 from J; bases not matched to a gene: 5. CDR1 and CDR2 from the germline V gene are DFQATT and SNEGSKA (reference sequence). There are 14 residues in the CDR3. This chain's CDR3 is CSAGGTSGSHEQYF. CDR3 DNA sequence: TGCAGTGCTGGGGGGACTAGCGGGAGTCACGAGCAGTACTTC.

The chain links TRBV7-9 to TRBJ2-1; the D call may be TRBD1 or TRBD2 (6 bases each). Trimming removed 2 bases from V and 6 bases from J, with 14 bases in between. Per germline, CDR1 SEHNR and CDR2 FQNEAQ (reference sequence). This CDR3 spans 15 amino acids. CDR3 in amino acids: CASSLSGEEGNEQFF. The CDR3 DNA follows: TGTGCCAGCAGCTTATCAGGGGAGGAGGGCAATGAGCAGTTCTTC.

The rearrangement joins TRBV7-2 to TRBJ2-5; 7 bases line up with TRBD2. V lost 1 base and J lost 2; bases outside the gene matches: 7. CDR3 length equals 16 residues. The germline V gene encodes CDR1 SGHTA and CDR2 FQGNSA. The CDR3 sequence is CASSLVRDYYQETQYF. The CDR3, as DNA: TGTGCCAGCAGCTTAGTACGGGACTATTATCAAGAGACCCAGTACTTC.

This clonotype was seen ten or more times. The chain recombines TRBV24-1 with TRBJ1-3; D is undetermined. The ends were cut back, 5 bases at V and 0 bases at J, with 7 bases in the middle. The CDR3 spans 14 residues. CDR1 and CDR2 from the germline V gene are KGHDR and SFDVKD. CDR3 residues: CATSARTSGNTIYF. The CDR3 nucleotides read TGTGCCACCAGTGCGCGGACCTCTGGAAACACCATATATTTT.

This clonotype was recorded many times. The CDR3 region has the DNA TGTGCCAGCAGTACTACAGGTTCAACTAATGAAAAACTGTTTTTT. It translates to CASSTTGSTNEKLFF. The rearrangement links TRBV12-3 or TRBV12-4 to TRBJ1-4; D possibly corresponds to TRBD1 (5 bases). Trimming cost V 5 bases and J 0 bases, with 10 bases left between them. This CDR3 is built from 15 residues.

This clonotype occurred a few times. V is TRBV20-1 and J is TRBJ1-6, with TRBD1 as a possible D gene (6 bases). Germline loops: CDR1 DFQATT, CDR2 SNEGSKA (reference sequence). The V end lost 7 bases, the J end lost 7 bases, and 14 bases lay between the germline ends. This CDR3 contains 13 residues. The CDR3 region has the DNA TGCAGTGTTGCCGACAGGCCGAATTCACCCCTCCACTTT. Residues: CSVADRPNSPLHF.

This clonotype was observed at least ten times. The V gene is TRBV5-1, the J gene TRBJ2-7, with a possible D match to TRBD2 (5 bases). Trimming stripped 5 bases from V and 3 bases from J, with 12 bases between. This CDR3 is 13 amino acids long. The germline V gene has CDR1 SGHRS and CDR2 YFSETQ. The CDR3 here is CASRSGRDYEQYF. Here the CDR3 DNA reads TGCGCCAGCAGAAGTGGGAGAGACTACGAGCAGTACTTC.

In its sample, this clonotype was seen many times. The chain recombines TRBV7-9 with TRBJ2-2; D perhaps matches TRBD1 (6 bases). CDR1 is SEHNR, CDR2 FQNEAQ, per germline (reference sequence). This CDR3 contains 14 residues. The V and J ends lost 10 bases and 0 bases respectively, with 12 bases between them. The CDR3 nucleotides are TGTGCCATAGGGGGAGATTCGAACACCGGGGAGCTGTTTTTT. This translates into CAIGGDSNTGELFF.

This clonotype was found many times. The chain employs TRBV5-5 and TRBJ2-7; weak D call: TRBD2 (6 bases). CDR3 length equals 14 residues. CDR1 SGHKS and CDR2 YYEKEE come from the germline V gene (reference sequence). V was trimmed by 7 bases and J by 2 bases, leaving 16 bases between them. The DNA of the CDR3 is TGTGCCAGCGCTCTGCGGGATGGCGCCTACGAGCAGTACTTC. Amino acid sequence: CASALRDGAYEQYF.

This clonotype has a count of ten or more. This CDR3 reads CASSQGTSDGETQYF. The CDR3 bases are TGTGCCAGCAGCCAGGGGACTAGCGACGGAGAGACCCAGTACTTC. The V gene is TRBV3-1, the J gene TRBJ2-5; the match to TRBD2 covers 10 bases. CDR3 length equals 15 residues. Germline lookup yields CDR1 LGHDT and CDR2 YNNKEL (reference sequence). Trimming removed 3 bases from V and 4 bases from J; junction bases left unmatched: 5.

This clonotype was counted many times. The CDR3 reads CASNLQGSEQFF. The CDR3 nucleotides are TGTGCCAGCAACCTACAGGGCAGTGAGCAGTTCTTC. The V gene is TRBV11-2, the J gene TRBJ2-1; D possibly corresponds to TRBD1 (6 bases). V shed 7 bases and J shed 9 bases, with 13 bases lying between them. The CDR3 has 12 residues. The germline V gene has CDR1 SGHAT and CDR2 FQNNGV.

This clonotype was picked up a small number of times. This chain joins TRBV7-3 and TRBJ1-6, with D unclear. The CDR3 is 15 residues long. V lost 5 bases, J lost 7 bases, and 15 bases lay in between. The germline CDR1 and CDR2 sequences are SGHTA and FQGTGA. The CDR3 coding sequence is TGTGCCAGCAGCCCCGGGTCCGCGGGGAATTCACCCCTCCACTTT. This codes for CASSPGSAGNSPLHF.

This clonotype was picked up many times. The rearrangement links TRBV12-3 or TRBV12-4 to TRBJ1-1; D remains unclear. The CDR3 is 13 amino acids. V lost 6 bases to trimming and J lost 6 bases, with 14 bases between them. The CDR3 region has the DNA TGTGCCAGCAGCCAGACTCCCGGGCCTGAAGCTTTCTTT. It is translated as CASSQTPGPEAFF.

This clonotype was seen a handful of times. The rearrangement joins TRBV10-3 to TRBJ2-7, with 12 bases matching TRBD2. CDR1 and CDR2 from the germline V gene are ENHRY and SYGVKD. The V segment lost 3 bases and the J segment 4 bases; nucleotides outside the gene matches: 10. This CDR3 contains 17 residues. This CDR3 is CAISDQLAGGLSYEQYF. CDR3 coding DNA: TGTGCCATCAGTGACCAGCTAGCGGGAGGGTTGTCATACGAGCAGTACTTC.

This clonotype appeared many times. The chain joins TRBV30 to TRBJ1-3, with D unclear. This CDR3 has 13 amino acids. Deletions cut 3 bases from V and 2 bases from J, with 8 bases between. Germline CDR1 and CDR2: GTSNPN and SVGIG (reference sequence). This CDR3 is CAWRQTAGNTIYF. CDR3 nucleotide sequence: TGTGCCTGGAGGCAGACGGCTGGAAACACCATATATTTT.

In DNA form, the CDR3 reads TGTGCCAGCAGTTCGTTCGTGTCCGGCGTCCTGACTTTC. Translated: CASSSFVSGVLTF. The rearrangement joins TRBV27 to TRBJ2-6; no reliable D call. V was clipped by 4 bases and J by 12 bases, with 13 bases between them. The CDR3 is 13 residues long. The V gene's germline CDR1 is MNHEY and CDR2 SMNVEV (reference sequence).

This clonotype was found many times. The rearrangement uses TRBV6-1 and TRBJ1-1, with D unclear. Germline V gene sequence: CDR1 MNHNS, CDR2 SASEGT. The CDR3 is 12 residues long. Trimming left V 8 bases short and J 1 base short, with 8 bases between. The CDR3 nucleotides are TGTGCCAGCGAATCGGGGAACACTGAAGCTTTCTTT. Its translation is CASESGNTEAFF.

A few counts support this clonotype. The chain employs TRBV6-2 or TRBV6-3 and TRBJ2-1; 10 positions match TRBD1. The CDR3 spans 16 residues. Trimming cost V 4 bases and J 7 bases; bases outside gene matches: 10. Germline assignment: CDR1 MNHEY and CDR2 SVGEGT. The CDR3 DNA reads TGTGCCAGCAGTTGGACAGGGGGACCCCGTATGAATGAGCAGTTCTTC. This sequence encodes CASSWTGGPRMNEQFF.

V and J are TRBV15 and TRBJ2-5; D may correspond to TRBD1 or TRBD2 (5 bases each). The CDR3 consists of 14 residues. With 4 bases removed from V and 5 bases from J, the gap between germline ends came to 14 bases. The germline CDR1 and CDR2 sequences are LNHNV and YYDKDF (reference sequence). CDR3 bases: TGTGCCACCAGCACCAGACCCTGGGGGGAGACCCAGTACTTC. Amino acids: CATSTRPWGETQYF. The whole variable domain, filled in from reference TRBV15 and TRBJ2-5, reads DAMVIQNPRYQVTQFGKPVTLSCSQTLNHNVMYWYQQKSSQAPKLLFHYYDKDFNNEADTPDNFQSRRPNTSFCFLDIRSPGLGDTAMYLCATSTRPWGETQYFGPGTRLLVL.

The chain couples TRBV7-2 to TRBJ2-3; TRBD2 aligns across 8 bases. J was trimmed by 6 bases and V by 5 bases; bases with no gene match: 4. Germline values: CDR1 SGHTA, CDR2 FQGNSA. The CDR3 consists of 13 residues. The CDR3 sequence: CASSSGGSDTQYF. CDR3 in DNA: TGTGCCAGCAGCAGCGGGGGCTCGGATACGCAGTATTTT.

There are many counts of this clonotype. J is TRBJ2-7 and V is TRBV29-1; 10 bases are a match to TRBD2. The CDR3 totals 16 residues. After removal of 4 bases from V and 2 bases from J, the junction contained 11 bases not matched to a gene. Per germline, CDR1 SQVTM and CDR2 ANQGSEA. The CDR3, as DNA: TGCAGCGTTGTGTTTAGCGGGAGGCTAGGGACCTACGAGCAGTACTTC. Protein: CSVVFSGRLGTYEQYF.

This clonotype was detected ten times or more. The rearrangement links TRBV13 to TRBJ2-5; 7 nucleotides agree with TRBD2. Unmatched junction bases numbered 13, after V lost 6 bases and J lost 6 bases. CDR3 size: 15 residues. Germline loops: CDR1 PRHDT, CDR2 FYEKMQ (reference sequence). CDR3 DNA sequence: TGTGCCAGCAGTGAAAAACGGGACTATTTGAAGACCCAGTACTTC. Amino acids: CASSEKRDYLKTQYF. The full variable domain, rest sourced from reference TRBV13 and TRBJ2-5, is AAGVIQSPRHLIKEKRETATLKCYPIPRHDTVYWYQQGPGQDPQFLISFYEKMQSDKGSIPDRFSAQQFSDYHSELNMSSLELGDSALYFCASSEKRDYLKTQYFGPGTRLLVL.

This clonotype was counted many times. The chain joins TRBV12-3 or TRBV12-4 to TRBJ1-1; no reliable D call. The CDR3 sequence is 13 residues long. Between the trimmed V and J ends, which lost 3 bases and 1 base, there was a span of 6 bases. This CDR3 reads CASSFRQNTEAFF. DNA of the CDR3: TGTGCCAGCAGTTTCAGACAGAACACTGAAGCTTTCTTT.

Regarding this clonotype: The final CDR3 position lacks the conserved phenylalanine or tryptophan, pointing to a likely read error. The J gene is TRBJ1-6, the V gene TRBV30; D gene unclear. The V gene lost 1 base and the J gene lost 10 bases, with 11 bases spanning the gap. The germline V gene has CDR1 GTSNPN and CDR2 SVGIG (reference sequence). This CDR3 comprises 13 residues. CDR3 DNA: TGTGCCTGGAGTGCCAAGGACCGGTCACCCCTCCACCTT. It is translated as CAWSAKDRSPLHL.

This clonotype was detected ten times or more. J is TRBJ2-6 and V is TRBV6-1; maybe TRBD1 (5 bases). This CDR3 comprises 16 residues. Looked up from germline, CDR1 is MNHNS and CDR2 is SASEGT. Trimming stripped 5 bases from V and 3 bases from J, with 14 bases between. The CDR3 spells CASSSPGAGGANVLTF. The CDR3 nucleotides read TGTGCCAGCAGTTCTCCTGGGGCAGGTGGGGCCAACGTCCTGACTTTC.

Ten or more counts support this clonotype. The chain has TRBV27 and TRBJ2-3; D not certain. The V end lost 4 bases, the J end lost 0 bases, and 8 bases lay between the germline ends. Germline-derived CDR1 and CDR2 are MNHEY and SMNVEV (reference sequence). The CDR3 loop spans 14 amino acids. DNA of the CDR3: TGTGCCAGCAGTTCCCTCATGAGCACAGATACGCAGTATTTT. It is translated as CASSSLMSTDTQYF.

With regard to this clonotype: This clone may be a read error of a much larger clone one base away. This chain connects TRBV29-1 to TRBJ2-7, with unresolved D. V was trimmed by 0 bases and J by 2 bases, leaving 8 bases between them. This CDR3 contains 13 residues. Germline V gives CDR1 SQVTM, CDR2 ANQGSEA. DNA for the CDR3: TGCAGCGTTGAAGACACCCCTGCCTACGAGCAGTACTTC. Protein: CSVEDTPAYEQYF.

J is TRBJ1-2 and V is TRBV6-5; D call uncertain. Per the germline V gene, CDR1 is MNHEY and CDR2 is SVGAGI. The CDR3 totals 15 residues. V shed 2 bases and J shed 1 base, with 11 bases lying between them. CDR3 sequence: CASSYRTDDNYGYTF. CDR3 DNA: TGTGCCAGCAGTTACCGGACGGATGATAACTATGGCTACACCTTC.

This clonotype was recorded many times. J is TRBJ1-1 and V is TRBV12-3 or TRBV12-4; D uncertain. The germline V and J ends were trimmed by 8 bases and 5 bases, with 9 bases remaining between them. The CDR3 totals 11 residues. The DNA of the CDR3 is TGTGCCAGCGGACGGGAAACTGAAGCTTTCTTT. Protein sequence: CASGRETEAFF.

The chain uses TRBV7-8 and TRBJ2-4, with no clear D. This CDR3 contains 17 residues. Trimming took 1 base from V and 0 from J, leaving 13 bases between them. Germline lookup yields CDR1 SGHVS and CDR2 FQNEAQ. DNA for the CDR3: TGTGCCAGCAGCTTAGAGCGAGTCTCTATAGCCAAAAACATTCAGTACTTC. Protein product: CASSLERVSIAKNIQYF.

The V and J genes are TRBV5-1 and TRBJ2-7; 12 bases line up with TRBD2. This CDR3 has 17 residues. Trimming took 4 bases from V and 5 from J; bases not matched to a gene: 13. Germline V gives CDR1 SGHRS, CDR2 YFSETQ. The CDR3 spells CASSPIRSSGRANEQYF. The CDR3 DNA sequence: TGCGCCAGCAGCCCCATCCGGTCTAGCGGGAGGGCCAACGAGCAGTACTTC.